The clone carrying this T cell receptor (beta chain) was counted only a few times. Template switching added a universal primer site, and cDNA bore unique molecular identifiers. Using its own MiXCR run on the 5' RACE reads, TCRdb lists one record per CDR3 protein. This sample has 540,000 or so distinct CDR3 sequences, with 20% to 25% found just once. These data come from a study of identical twins. Trimming cost V 4 bases and J 4 bases; bases outside gene matches: 9. The germline gives CDR1 SQVTM, CDR2 ANQGSEA. CDR3 length: 14 residues. The sample was also reused in another study, on yellow fever vaccine responses in identical twins.

The chain couples TRBV29-1 to TRBJ1-1; TRBD1 agrees at 7 bases. The TCR was taken from a woman aged 18-35 years in good health. The specimen sequenced was CD4+ T cells sorted from blood. The CDR3 spells CSVGEGAFGTEAFF. The DNA for the CDR3 is TGCAGCGTTGGGGAGGGGGCGTTTGGCACTGAAGCTTTCTTT.